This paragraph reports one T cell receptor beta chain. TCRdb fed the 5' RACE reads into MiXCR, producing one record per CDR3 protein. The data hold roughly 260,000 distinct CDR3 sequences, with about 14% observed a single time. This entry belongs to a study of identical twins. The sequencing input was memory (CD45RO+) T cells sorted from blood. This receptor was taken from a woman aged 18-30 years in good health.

Here the CDR3 reads CASSVTGVMYQPQHF. CDR3 in DNA: TGTGCCAGCAGCGTGACAGGGGTTATGTACCAGCCCCAGCATTTT. The rearrangement links TRBV5-8 to TRBJ1-5, with 8 bases aligning to TRBD1. The trim removed 4 bases at V and 7 bases at J, leaving 10 bases unmatched. The CDR3 length is 15 residues. Per the germline V gene, CDR1 is SGHTS and CDR2 is YDEGEE.